The entry below gives a single TCR beta chain sequence along with its context. These data belong to a study of a mutant IDH1 vaccine in newly diagnosed glioma. TCRdb's copy holds only in-frame clones and misses some; the assay was immunoSEQ multiplex PCR. The sample carries about 92,000 clones, 80% recorded once. Germline V lookup: CDR1 SGHTS, CDR2 YDEGEE. The CDR3 has 15 residues. V was pared by 4 bases and J by 6 bases, with 6 bases of the junction left unmatched. Time point defined: baseline, week 1 (first vaccination visit). Treatment: pre-vaccination baseline after standard-of-care therapy. This receptor was identified in a man in his forties with glioma. This specimen consisted of PBMCs, obtained from a glioma patient treated with radiotherapy, temozolomide or both. The V gene is TRBV5-8, the J gene TRBJ2-7; 14 bases are shared with TRBD2. CDR3 in amino acids: CASSAGLAGASEQYF. The CDR3, as DNA: TGTGCCAGCAGCGCGGGACTAGCGGGAGCCAGCGAGCAGTACTTC. The variable domain in full, completed from reference TRBV5-8 and TRBJ2-7, reads EAGVTQSPTHLIKTRGQQATLRCSPISGHTSVYWYQQALGLGLQFLLWYDEGEERNRGNFPPRFSGRQFPNYSSELNVNALELEDSALYLCASSAGLAGASEQYFGPGTRLTVT.